This TCR beta chain comes out of a study of glioma-infiltrating T cells after dendritic cell vaccination. Primers: 60 V beta forward and 13 J beta reverse. Assay used: immunoSEQ multiplex PCR; TCRdb lists only in-frame clones, some missing. The table includes 93,000 or so clones, approximately 80% detected once. Germline lookup yields CDR1 MGHRA and CDR2 YSYEKL. The V segment lost 0 bases and the J segment 12 bases; nucleotides outside the gene matches: 9. There are 14 residues in the CDR3. The gene calls are TRBV4-1 and TRBJ1-1, with TRBD1 matching 8 bases. Sequencing was performed on blood, taken before dendritic cell vaccination. This receptor was identified in a human donor with glioblastoma. CDR3 DNA: TGCGCCAGCAGCCAAGATCGGGCAGGGGGCGAAACTTTCTTT. Translation gives CASSQDRAGGETFF.